A single sample is the source of the 24 T cell receptor beta chains below, sequenced in a study of T cells in Graves' hyperthyroidism and ophthalmopathy (dated by TCRdb to the late 2010s). The library was made by multiplex PCR. Sequencer: Illumina HiSeq 2000. The TCR beta CDR3 regions were amplified from the RNA transcripts. A first-round RT-PCR of the TCR CDR3 used the HTBI primer set with the Qiagen OneStep RT-PCR kit. Using fastp at Q25 and MiXCR, TCRdb reprocessed the public reads and kept productive beta chains. When rows share a CDR3 protein, they turn into one entry using the most common DNA and genes. For this sample there are 250,000 to 300,000 distinct CDR3 sequences; 13% to 15% appear just once. Roughly 15% of the sample comes from the top ten. The sequenced sample was blood. The receptors stem from a woman in her thirties or forties with Graves' hyperthyroidism that later progressed to Graves' ophthalmopathy.

Points on this clonotype: Mismatch with germline at one junction end may stem from a read error. The rearrangement uses TRBV10-2 and TRBJ2-3; 7 nucleotides match TRBD1. This CDR3 is 16 amino acids long. Germline CDR1 is WSHSY and CDR2 is SAAADI. The CDR3 is CASSDPTGSLTNTQYF. CDR3 in DNA: TGCGCCAGCAGTGACCCGACAGGGTCCCTCACAAATACGCAGTATTTT.

This clonotype showed up many times. The chain carries TRBV7-2 and TRBJ1-2, with 8 bases matching TRBD1. The CDR3 length is 14 residues. Trimming at V came to 3 bases and at J to 6 bases, leaving 6 bases not matched to a gene. The germline V gene has CDR1 SGHTA and CDR2 FQGNSA. This chain's CDR3 is CASSFRQGFNGYTF. CDR3 sequence (DNA): TGTGCCAGCAGCTTTAGACAGGGGTTTAATGGCTACACCTTC.

V usage is TRBV27 and J usage is TRBJ1-5; D ambiguous. The germline CDR1 and CDR2 sequences are MNHEY and SMNVEV (reference sequence). With 5 bases removed from V and 1 base from J, the gap between germline ends came to 9 bases. The CDR3 covers 14 residues. In nucleotides, the CDR3 is TGTGCCAGCAGTGCCCTAGGAAGCAATCAGCCCCAGCATTTT. It specifies CASSALGSNQPQHF.

This clonotype was observed at least ten times. V is TRBV5-5 and J is TRBJ2-2, with D hard to call. This CDR3 comprises 17 residues. The germline V and J ends were trimmed by 4 bases and 0 bases, with 16 bases remaining between them. The V gene's germline CDR1 is SGHKS and CDR2 YYEKEE (reference sequence). The CDR3: CASSTVFRIANTGELFF. The CDR3 DNA follows: TGTGCCAGCAGCACAGTGTTTCGCATAGCGAACACCGGGGAGCTGTTTTTT.

This chain connects TRBV7-9 to TRBJ1-1; 7 bases agree with TRBD1. J was trimmed by 0 bases and V by 1 base; bases with no gene match: 5. Germline-derived CDR1 and CDR2 are SEHNR and FQNEAQ (reference sequence). The CDR3 totals 16 residues. The CDR3: CASSLVGRGMNTEAFF. In DNA, the CDR3 is TGTGCCAGCAGCTTAGTCGGCAGGGGGATGAACACTGAAGCTTTCTTT. Full variable domain (missing parts from reference TRBV7-9 and TRBJ1-1): DTGVSQNPRHKITKRGQNVTFRCDPISEHNRLYWYRQTLGQGPEFLTYFQNEAQLEKSRLLSDRFSAERPKGSFSTLEIQRTEQGDSAMYLCASSLVGRGMNTEAFFGQGTRLTVV.

This clonotype was found a few times. Since a much larger clone is just one base distant, this may be a read error. V gene TRBV7-2 combines with J gene TRBJ2-5; 7 nucleotides agree with TRBD2. Germline loops: CDR1 SGHTA, CDR2 FQGNSA. The CDR3 extends over 12 amino acids. The DNA of the CDR3 is TGTGCCAGCAGCTACAGCGGGGAGACCCAGCACTTC. Translated, it gives CASSYSGETQHF.

The rearrangement links TRBV19 to TRBJ1-4; 9 nucleotides align to TRBD1. Trimming at V came to 10 bases and at J to 8 bases, leaving 8 bases not matched to a gene. There are 13 residues in the CDR3. The V gene's germline CDR1 is LNHDA and CDR2 SQIVND (reference sequence). The CDR3 region is CATSTGGMEKLFF. Here the CDR3 DNA reads TGTGCCACCTCGACAGGGGGGATGGAAAAACTGTTTTTT.

This clonotype was seen at least ten times. This chain connects TRBV28 to TRBJ2-3; 7 bases are shared with TRBD1. V lost 4 bases to trimming and J lost 6 bases; unmatched junction nucleotides: 13. The CDR3 spans 16 residues. Germline V gene lookup returns CDR1 MDHEN and CDR2 SYDVKM. The CDR3 coding sequence is TGTGCCAGCAGTTCGTGGTTGAGGGGGCGAGTGGATACGCAGTATTTT. It yields the protein CASSSWLRGRVDTQYF.

In its sample, this clonotype was seen many times. This sequence joins TRBV5-1 and TRBJ2-3, with D hard to call. The CDR3 loop spans 14 amino acids. Germline-derived CDR1 and CDR2 are SGHRS and YFSETQ. V was pared by 6 bases and J by 3 bases, with 14 bases between. CDR3 sequence reads: CASTLEAATDTQYF. CDR3 coding DNA: TGCGCCAGCACTCTAGAGGCGGCGACAGATACGCAGTATTTT.

This clonotype showed up many times. V is TRBV11-2 and J is TRBJ2-3; 11 positions match TRBD1. This CDR3 is 16 amino acids long. V lost 3 bases and J lost 3; bases outside the gene matches: 5. CDR1 is SGHAT, CDR2 FQNNGV, per germline. The DNA for the CDR3 is TGTGCCAGCAGCTTCACCGGGACAGGGGGTACAGATACGCAGTATTTT. Translated, it gives CASSFTGTGGTDTQYF.

The CDR3 sequence is CAISESPSGRSSYEQYF. The DNA of the CDR3 is TGTGCCATCAGTGAGTCGCCTAGCGGGAGGAGCTCCTACGAGCAGTACTTC. The chain carries TRBV10-3 and TRBJ2-7; 11 bases line up with TRBD2. There are 17 residues in the CDR3. Trimming removed 0 bases from V and 0 bases from J; junction bases left unmatched: 4. Germline V gene sequence: CDR1 ENHRY, CDR2 SYGVKD.

This clonotype appeared many times. This chain joins TRBV15 and TRBJ2-1; 14 bases fit TRBD2. The CDR3 loop spans 16 amino acids. Germline V gives CDR1 LNHNV, CDR2 YYDKDF (reference sequence). Germline trimming cut 8 bases from V and 6 bases from J; bases unmatched to any gene: 9. This chain's CDR3 is CATGREGTSGSNEQFF. In nucleotides, the CDR3 is TGTGCCACCGGTCGCGAAGGGACTAGCGGGAGCAATGAGCAGTTCTTC.

This clonotype has a handful of counts. The chain has TRBV7-8 and TRBJ2-6; 10 positions match TRBD1. The germline V gene encodes CDR1 SGHVS and CDR2 FQNEAQ. Losses at the gene ends were 0 bases for V and 0 bases for J; bases not matched to a gene: 2. There are 18 residues in the CDR3. CDR3 in DNA: TGTGCCAGCAGCTTAGCGGGACAGGGGTACTCTGGGGCCAACGTCCTGACTTTC. Translation: CASSLAGQGYSGANVLTF.

This clonotype was seen many times. The chain has TRBV27 and TRBJ1-2, with a weak D call TRBD1 (5 bases). Trimming cost V 6 bases and J 4 bases, with 12 bases left between them. Per germline, CDR1 MNHEY and CDR2 SMNVEV (reference sequence). The CDR3 consists of 13 residues. The CDR3 coding sequence is TGTGCCAGCAGCCTGGCGGGGCCCTATGGCTACACCTTC. It is translated as CASSLAGPYGYTF.

In this sample, this clonotype turned up a few times. V usage is TRBV19 and J usage is TRBJ1-5; D is possibly TRBD1 (6 bases). The length of the CDR3 is 14 residues. V lost 5 bases and J lost 3, with 11 bases in between. Germline V lookup: CDR1 LNHDA, CDR2 SQIVND (reference sequence). For the CDR3, the DNA is TGTGCCAGTAGTCCCCACAGGGACAATCAGCCCCAGCATTTT. The encoded protein is CASSPHRDNQPQHF.

This clonotype was seen repeatedly, ten times or more. The chain uses TRBV27 and TRBJ2-3; 7 nucleotides match TRBD2. The germline V gene encodes CDR1 MNHEY and CDR2 SMNVEV (reference sequence). V trimming: 4 bases; J trimming: 3 bases; junction bases outside the gene matches: 7. The CDR3 contains 15 residues. The CDR3 is CASSSGGSWTDTQYF. CDR3 in DNA: TGTGCCAGCAGTTCTGGCGGGAGTTGGACAGATACGCAGTATTTT.

This clonotype was counted many times. J is TRBJ1-1 and V is TRBV20-1; D is undetermined. CDR3 length equals 12 residues. Germline V CDR1 and CDR2: DFQATT, SNEGSKA (reference sequence). Trimming stripped 7 bases from V and 0 bases from J, with 9 bases between. CDR3 in amino acids: CSGVGLNTEAFF. DNA of the CDR3: TGCAGTGGGGTGGGGTTGAACACTGAAGCTTTCTTT.

The V gene is TRBV13, the J gene TRBJ2-7; D unclear. This CDR3 region has 14 residues. CDR1 PRHDT and CDR2 FYEKMQ come from the germline V gene (reference sequence). V dropped 0 bases and J dropped 4 bases, with 10 bases sitting between them. The CDR3 sequence is CASSLGASGYEQYF. As DNA, the CDR3 is TGTGCCAGCAGCTTAGGAGCCAGTGGGTACGAGCAGTACTTC.

This clonotype was detected many times. The gene calls are TRBV12-3 or TRBV12-4 and TRBJ2-5; D perhaps matches TRBD1 (7 bases). V shed 4 bases and J shed 2 bases, with 14 bases lying between them. The CDR3 contains 15 residues. CDR3 residues: CASSSRDRQQETQYF. CDR3 nucleotides: TGTGCCAGCAGTTCGCGGGACAGACAACAAGAGACCCAGTACTTC.

Remarks on this clonotype: One end of the junction does not line up with germline, which may come from a read error. J is TRBJ1-1 and V is TRBV11-1; TRBD1 might be the D (6 bases). This CDR3 is 13 amino acids long. Per the germline V gene, CDR1 is SGHAT and CDR2 is FQDESV (reference sequence). The DNA for the CDR3 is TGTGCCGGCAGCCTACTTACAGGGTCCGAAGCTTTCTTT. Translation: CAGSLLTGSEAFF.

The sample holds many counts of this clonotype. This sequence joins TRBV28 and TRBJ2-7; D is unclear. The V and J ends lost 6 bases and 3 bases respectively, with 6 bases between them. Germline V gives CDR1 MDHEN, CDR2 SYDVKM. This CDR3 contains 11 residues. The CDR3 spells CASSWGYEQYF. CDR3 coding DNA: TGTGCCAGCAGCTGGGGCTACGAGCAGTACTTC. The full variable domain, its missing parts supplied by reference TRBV28 and TRBJ2-7, is DVKVTQSSRYLVKRTGEKVFLECVQDMDHENMFWYRQDPGLGLRLIYFSYDVKMKEKGDIPEGYSVSREKKERFSLILESASTNQTSMYLCASSWGYEQYFGPGTRLTVT.

This clonotype was seen at least ten times. The CDR3 is CASRDLVLTENTGELFF. For the CDR3, the DNA is TGTGCCAGCAGAGACCTAGTCCTTACAGAGAACACCGGGGAGCTGTTTTTT. This rearrangement joins TRBV19 to TRBJ2-2; D not certain. The CDR3 runs 17 residues. V was shortened by 9 bases and J by 1 base, with 21 bases between the two germline ends. Looked up from germline, CDR1 is LNHDA and CDR2 is SQIVND (reference sequence).

This chain joins TRBV5-6 and TRBJ1-2, with 9 bases aligning to TRBD1. CDR1 SGHDT and CDR2 YYEEEE come from the germline V gene. The CDR3 has 15 amino acids. The V gene end was trimmed by 4 bases and the J gene end by 3 bases; junction bases not matched to a gene: 7. CDR3 protein: CASSLGTGLYYGYTF. The CDR3 nucleotides are TGTGCCAGCAGCCTGGGGACAGGGCTCTACTATGGCTACACCTTC.

The CDR3 nucleotides are TGTGCCAGCAGTCGACAGGGGGGCTCTTCTAATGAAAAACTGTTTTTT. Protein sequence: CASSRQGGSSNEKLFF. The chain combines TRBV7-9 with TRBJ1-4; 9 bases are shared with TRBD1. Germline CDR1 is SEHNR and CDR2 is FQNEAQ (reference sequence). The CDR3 runs 16 residues. J was trimmed by 3 bases and V by 6 bases; bases with no gene match: 8.